Below, 16 T cell receptor beta chains from the same sample are listed, as sequenced in a study of shared clonotypes between healthy human individuals. The table came from immunoSEQ multiplex PCR; TCRdb's copy has only in-frame clones and leaves some out. The table includes 600,000 to 700,000 clones, 73% detected once. The sequenced sample was memory CD4+ T cells sorted from blood. Sample subset: CD45RA-negative fraction. Every receptor here comes from a woman aged 30 to 39 in good health.

This sequence joins TRBV2 and TRBJ2-2; D is unclear. V lost 2 bases, J lost 6 bases, and 10 bases lay in between. Germline V CDR1 and CDR2: SNHLY, FYNNEI. The CDR3 contains 14 residues. The CDR3 DNA follows: TGTGCCAGCAGTGAAAGGTATAGGTCCGGGGAGCTGTTTTTT. This gives the protein CASSERYRSGELFF.

The chain employs TRBV28 and TRBJ1-4; D not resolved. Per the germline V gene, CDR1 is MDHEN and CDR2 is SYDVKM. This CDR3 region has 16 residues. V was cut by 7 bases and J by 11 bases, with 26 bases left in between. The CDR3 reads CASNGVSGSTLGKLFF. In nucleotides, the CDR3 is TGTGCCAGCAACGGGGTATCCGGGTCTACACTGGGGAAACTGTTTTTT.

The CDR3 DNA sequence: TGTGCCAGCCGCGAGAGCAGGGGGAGGGAGACCCAGTACTTC. It is translated as CASRESRGRETQYF. The V and J genes are TRBV6-6 and TRBJ2-5; D is possibly TRBD1 (7 bases). The germline CDR1 and CDR2 sequences are MNHNY and SVGAGI (reference sequence). The CDR3 length is 14 residues. Trimming took off 8 bases at V and 5 bases at J, with 18 bases between the two ends.

J is TRBJ1-1 and V is TRBV28, with 11 bases identical to TRBD1. This CDR3 has 14 amino acids. The junction had 6 bases not matched to a gene; V was cut back by 6 bases and J by 6 bases. Looked up from germline, CDR1 is MDHEN and CDR2 is SYDVKM. The CDR3 coding sequence is TGTGCCAGCAGCTCAAGGGGACAGGGGGCTGAAGCTTTCTTT. Its protein is CASSSRGQGAEAFF.

The chain combines TRBV20-1 with TRBJ2-2; D unresolved. CDR1 is DFQATT and CDR2 is SNEGSKA in the germline V gene (reference sequence). V was cut by 3 bases and J by 6 bases, with 5 bases left in between. The CDR3 consists of 11 residues. This chain's CDR3 is CSASPAGELFF. CDR3 nucleotide sequence: TGCAGTGCTAGTCCCGCCGGGGAGCTGTTTTTT.

This chain uses TRBV6-6 with TRBJ2-3, with 8 bases identical to TRBD1. Germline loops: CDR1 MNHNY, CDR2 SVGAGI (reference sequence). The V segment lost 6 bases and the J segment 4 bases; nucleotides outside the gene matches: 3. The CDR3 has 13 residues. The CDR3 reads CASRQGVSDTQYF. The CDR3, as DNA: TGTGCCAGCAGACAGGGGGTTTCAGATACGCAGTATTTT.

Comments on this clone: Other DNA sequences from this sample encode an identical CDR3 as well. This chain uses TRBV11-2 with TRBJ2-7; the D is unclear. With 3 bases removed from V and 2 bases from J, the gap between germline ends came to 11 bases. The CDR3 sequence is 14 residues long. In germline, CDR1 is SGHAT, CDR2 FQNNGV. The DNA for the CDR3 is TGTGCCAGCAGCTTGGTAGGTGGACCCTACGAGCAGTACTTC. Translated: CASSLVGGPYEQYF.

The chain couples TRBV7-5 to TRBJ1-5. TRBV7-5 is noted as a pseudogene. The length of the CDR3 is 15 residues. CDR3 region: CVRSLRGRNNQPQHF. DNA of the CDR3: TGTGTCAGAAGCTTACGGGGCAGGAACAATCAGCCCCAGCATTTT.

The table lists this clone with a few counts. The gene calls are TRBV5-1 and TRBJ2-7; either TRBD1 or TRBD2 may supply D (5 bases each). This CDR3 has 16 residues. CDR1 and CDR2 (germline): SGHRS, YFSETQ. Trimming left V 0 bases short and J 0 bases short, with 13 bases between. The CDR3 DNA is TGCGCCAGCAGCTTGGGGTATGGGGACCCCTCCTACGAGCAGTACTTC. Residues: CASSLGYGDPSYEQYF.

V is TRBV27 and J is TRBJ2-7; TRBD1 agrees at 8 bases. CDR3 size: 15 residues. V was clipped by 7 bases and J by 4 bases; unmatched bases: 12. The germline V gene has CDR1 MNHEY and CDR2 SMNVEV (reference sequence). The CDR3 DNA follows: TGTGCCAGCACCCCTTCGCAGGGGGCCAGGTACGAGCAGTACTTC. This translates into CASTPSQGARYEQYF.

The chain joins TRBV14 to TRBJ2-7, with D hard to call. This CDR3 is 15 amino acids long. V was clipped by 1 base and J by 5 bases, with 15 bases between them. Germline assignment: CDR1 SGHDN and CDR2 FVKESK. The CDR3 is CASSQGSLVLDEQYF. The CDR3 DNA reads TGTGCCAGCAGCCAAGGGTCCCTAGTTCTCGACGAGCAGTACTTC.

The rearrangement uses TRBV27 and TRBJ1-1; D is unclear. This CDR3 has 14 residues. CDR1 and CDR2 (germline): MNHEY, SMNVEV (reference sequence). V shed 3 bases and J shed 3 bases, with 11 bases lying between them. The CDR3 DNA reads TGTGCCAGCAGTTTGTGGGGTGAGGACACTGAAGCTTTCTTT. This encodes CASSLWGEDTEAFF.

The chain combines TRBV5-4 with TRBJ2-1, with unresolved D. Trimming removed 1 base at V and 8 bases at J, with 10 bases between. In germline, CDR1 is SGHNT, CDR2 YYREEE (reference sequence). The CDR3 covers 13 residues. CDR3 protein: CASSLPAVDEQFF. The CDR3 DNA is TGTGCCAGCAGCTTGCCTGCGGTCGATGAGCAGTTCTTC.

The V call is TRBV30, the J call TRBJ2-1; the D gene is possibly TRBD1 (5 bases). Germline assignment: CDR1 GTSNPN and CDR2 SVGIG (reference sequence). The CDR3 has 15 residues. V dropped 3 bases and J dropped 3 bases, with 15 bases sitting between them. This chain's CDR3 is CAWRKQAILYNEQFF. In DNA form, the CDR3 reads TGTGCCTGGAGGAAACAGGCTATACTCTACAATGAGCAGTTCTTC.

Concerning this clone itself: Additional DNA sequences in this sample encode the identical CDR3. The chain employs TRBV28 and TRBJ1-2; D not certain. The V end lost 2 bases, the J end lost 7 bases, and 8 bases lay between the germline ends. There are 12 residues in the CDR3. Germline lookup yields CDR1 MDHEN and CDR2 SYDVKM. The CDR3 bases are TGTGCCAGCAGTTTAAAGTTGGGTGGCTACACCTTC. Its translation is CASSLKLGGYTF.

Here the CDR3 reads CASSQTGFDEQYF. CDR3 coding DNA: TGTGCCAGCAGTCAGACAGGGTTCGACGAGCAGTACTTC. V and J are TRBV6-1 and TRBJ2-7, with 7 bases matching TRBD1. V was pared by 5 bases and J by 5 bases, with 6 bases of the junction left unmatched. CDR1 MNHNS and CDR2 SASEGT come from the germline V gene. The CDR3 extends over 13 amino acids.